This T cell receptor beta chain is drawn from a study of cytomegalovirus exposure and HLA in healthy donors. Study-level findings and limits: The study recorded about 160 TCR beta chains that were cytomegalovirus-associated. Across all donors, roughly uniform sequencing depth was an assumption of the presence/absence analyses.

PCR employed 60 Vbeta and 13 Jbeta primers. Clones were read by immunoSEQ multiplex PCR, and TCRdb kept only the in-frame ones, dropping some. The sample records approximately 120,000 clones, 74% being singletons. Details on this clone: Its antigen is undetermined.

Trimming cost V 4 bases and J 1 base, with 17 bases left between them. Germline CDR1 is SGHRS and CDR2 is YFSETQ. The length of the CDR3 is 16 residues. The chain has TRBV5-1 and TRBJ1-1; D is unclear. The specimen sequenced was PBMCs. This TCR derives from a man aged 40-55 years in good health and CMV-seropositive. CDR3 DNA sequence: TGCGCCAGCAGCGCCGGGAGCCCCAGTTGGAACACTGAAGCTTTCTTT. This sequence encodes CASSAGSPSWNTEAFF.